This T cell receptor beta chain originates from a study of CD8 T cells in ankylosing spondylitis. Ten or more counts support this clonotype. Each CDR3 protein is one row after TCRdb ran MiXCR on the 5' RACE reads. The sample lists tens of thousands of distinct CDR3 sequences, under 7.5% seen once, with approximately 5% in the top ten. This CDR3 region has 15 residues. V was pared by 6 bases and J by 2 bases, with 6 bases of the junction left unmatched. The sequence derives from a male donor with ankylosing spondylitis. Sequencing used synovial fluid, either unsorted or a sorted T cell fraction (not recorded which). The J gene is TRBJ2-7, the V gene TRBV12-3 or TRBV12-4; 11 bases align to TRBD1. The CDR3 is CASRTGTGGPYEQYF. The CDR3 nucleotides are TGTGCCAGCAGAACCGGGACAGGGGGACCCTACGAGCAGTACTTC.